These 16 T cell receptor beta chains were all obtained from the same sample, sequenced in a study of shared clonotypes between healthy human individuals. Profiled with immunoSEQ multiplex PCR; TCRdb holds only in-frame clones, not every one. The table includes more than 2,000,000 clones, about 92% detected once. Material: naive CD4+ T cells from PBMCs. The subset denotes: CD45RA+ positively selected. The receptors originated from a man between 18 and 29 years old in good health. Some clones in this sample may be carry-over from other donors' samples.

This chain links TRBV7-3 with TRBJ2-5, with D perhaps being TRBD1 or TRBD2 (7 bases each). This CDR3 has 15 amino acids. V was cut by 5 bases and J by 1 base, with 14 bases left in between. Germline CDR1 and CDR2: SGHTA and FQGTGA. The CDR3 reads CASSPQGGFQETQYF. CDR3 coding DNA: TGTGCCAGCAGCCCCCAGGGGGGGTTCCAAGAGACCCAGTACTTC.

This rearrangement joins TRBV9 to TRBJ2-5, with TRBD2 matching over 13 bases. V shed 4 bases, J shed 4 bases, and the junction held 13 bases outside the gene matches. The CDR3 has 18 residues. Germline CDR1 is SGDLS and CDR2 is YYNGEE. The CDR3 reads CASSTRQGTSGVIETQYF. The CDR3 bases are TGTGCCAGCAGCACGCGACAGGGGACTAGCGGGGTTATAGAGACCCAGTACTTC. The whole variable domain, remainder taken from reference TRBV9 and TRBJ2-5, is DSGVTQTPKHLITATGQRVTLRCSPRSGDLSVYWYQQSLDQGLQFLIQYYNGEERAKGNILERFSAQQFPDLHSELNLSSLELGDSALYFCASSTRQGTSGVIETQYFGPGTRLLVL.

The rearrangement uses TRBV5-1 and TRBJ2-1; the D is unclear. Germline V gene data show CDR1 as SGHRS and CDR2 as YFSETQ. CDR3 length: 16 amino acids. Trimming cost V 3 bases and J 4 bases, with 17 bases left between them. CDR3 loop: CASSSSLWKKYNEQFF. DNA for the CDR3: TGCGCCAGCAGCTCATCCCTCTGGAAAAAATACAATGAGCAGTTCTTC. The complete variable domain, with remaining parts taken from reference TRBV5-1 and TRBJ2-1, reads KAGVTQTPRYLIKTRGQQVTLSCSPISGHRSVSWYQQTPGQGLQFLFEYFSETQRNKGNFPGRFSGRQFSNSRSEMNVSTLELGDSALYLCASSSSLWKKYNEQFFGPGTRLTVL.

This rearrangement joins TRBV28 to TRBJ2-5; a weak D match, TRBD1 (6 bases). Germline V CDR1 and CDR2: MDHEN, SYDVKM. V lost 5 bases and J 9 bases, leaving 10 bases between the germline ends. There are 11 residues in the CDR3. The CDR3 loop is CASSNRVAQYF. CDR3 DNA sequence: TGTGCCAGCAGTAACAGGGTAGCCCAGTACTTC.

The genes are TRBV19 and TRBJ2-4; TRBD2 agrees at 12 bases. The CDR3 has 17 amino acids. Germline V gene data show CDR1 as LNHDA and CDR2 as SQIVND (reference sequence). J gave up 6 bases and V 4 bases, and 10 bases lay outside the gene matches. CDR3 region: CASSTARLAGEGNIQYF. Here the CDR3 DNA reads TGTGCCAGTAGTACCGCCCGACTAGCGGGAGAGGGAAACATTCAGTACTTC.

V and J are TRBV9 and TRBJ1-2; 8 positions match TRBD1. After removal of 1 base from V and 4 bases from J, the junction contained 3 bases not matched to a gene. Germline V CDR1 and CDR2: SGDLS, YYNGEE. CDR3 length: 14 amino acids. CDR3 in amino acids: CASSVRQGPYGYTF. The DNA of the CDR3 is TGTGCCAGCAGCGTAAGACAGGGGCCCTATGGCTACACCTTC.

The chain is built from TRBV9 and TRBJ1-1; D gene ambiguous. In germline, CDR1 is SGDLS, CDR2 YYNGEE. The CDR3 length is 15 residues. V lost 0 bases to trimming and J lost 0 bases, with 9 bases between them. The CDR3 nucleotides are TGTGCCAGCAGCGTAGGATGGGCCTTGAACACTGAAGCTTTCTTT. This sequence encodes CASSVGWALNTEAFF. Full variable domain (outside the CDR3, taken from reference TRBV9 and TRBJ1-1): DSGVTQTPKHLITATGQRVTLRCSPRSGDLSVYWYQQSLDQGLQFLIQYYNGEERAKGNILERFSAQQFPDLHSELNLSSLELGDSALYFCASSVGWALNTEAFFGQGTRLTVV.

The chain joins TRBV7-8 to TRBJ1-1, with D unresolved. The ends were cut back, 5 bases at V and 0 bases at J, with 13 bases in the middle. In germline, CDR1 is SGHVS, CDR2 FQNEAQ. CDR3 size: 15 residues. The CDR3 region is CASSAREGLNTEAFF. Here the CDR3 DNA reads TGTGCCAGCAGCGCCCGAGAGGGCTTGAACACTGAAGCTTTCTTT.

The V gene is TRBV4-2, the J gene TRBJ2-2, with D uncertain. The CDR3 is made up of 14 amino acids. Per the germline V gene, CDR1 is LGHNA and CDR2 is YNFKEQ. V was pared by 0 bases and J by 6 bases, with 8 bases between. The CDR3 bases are TGTGCCAGCAGCCAAGATACGCGATCCGGGGAGCTGTTTTTT. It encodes CASSQDTRSGELFF.

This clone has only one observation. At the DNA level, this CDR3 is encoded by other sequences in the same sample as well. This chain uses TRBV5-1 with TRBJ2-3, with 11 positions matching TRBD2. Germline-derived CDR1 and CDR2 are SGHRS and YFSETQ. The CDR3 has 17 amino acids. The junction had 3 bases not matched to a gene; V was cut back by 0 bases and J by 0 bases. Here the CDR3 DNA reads TGCGCCAGCAGCTTGGGACTAGCGGGGTCTAGCACAGATACGCAGTATTTT. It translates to CASSLGLAGSSTDTQYF.

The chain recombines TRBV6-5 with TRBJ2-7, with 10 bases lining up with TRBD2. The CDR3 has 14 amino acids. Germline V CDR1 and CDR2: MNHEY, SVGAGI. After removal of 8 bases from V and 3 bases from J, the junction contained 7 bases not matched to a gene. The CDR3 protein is CASGIAGGGYEQYF. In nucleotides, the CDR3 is TGTGCCAGCGGAATAGCGGGAGGAGGCTACGAGCAGTACTTC.

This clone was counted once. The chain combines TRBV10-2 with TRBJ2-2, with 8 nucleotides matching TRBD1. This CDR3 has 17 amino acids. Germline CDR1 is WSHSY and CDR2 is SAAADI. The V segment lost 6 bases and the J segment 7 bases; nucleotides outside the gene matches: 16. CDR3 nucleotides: TGCGCCAGCAGCTCCTCCCGGGACAGGTTGTTGGGCGGGGAGCTGTTTTTT. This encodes CASSSSRDRLLGGELFF.

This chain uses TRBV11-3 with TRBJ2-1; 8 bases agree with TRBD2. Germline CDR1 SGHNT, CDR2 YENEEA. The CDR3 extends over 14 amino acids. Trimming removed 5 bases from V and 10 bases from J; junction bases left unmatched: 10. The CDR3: CASSVRHRLAEQFF. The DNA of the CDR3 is TGTGCCAGCAGCGTAAGACACCGACTAGCGGAGCAGTTCTTC.

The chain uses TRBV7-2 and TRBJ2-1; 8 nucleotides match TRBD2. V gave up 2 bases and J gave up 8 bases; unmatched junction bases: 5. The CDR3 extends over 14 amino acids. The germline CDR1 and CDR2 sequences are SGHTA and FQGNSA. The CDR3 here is CASSLNSGGDEQFF. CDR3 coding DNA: TGTGCCAGCAGCTTAAATTCCGGGGGGGATGAGCAGTTCTTC.

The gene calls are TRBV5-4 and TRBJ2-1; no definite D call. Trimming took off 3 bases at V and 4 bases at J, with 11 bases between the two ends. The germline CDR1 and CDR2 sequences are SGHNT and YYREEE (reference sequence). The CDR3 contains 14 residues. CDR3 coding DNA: TGTGCCAGCAGCTCGGACCCCCCATACAATGAGCAGTTCTTC. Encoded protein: CASSSDPPYNEQFF.

The CDR3 region has the DNA TGTGCCAGCAGCGGTAGCGGGGCCTACGAGCAGTACTTC. This codes for CASSGSGAYEQYF. The V call is TRBV9, the J call TRBJ2-7, with 8 bases aligning to TRBD2. The germline V gene encodes CDR1 SGDLS and CDR2 YYNGEE. This CDR3 has 13 amino acids. J gave up 2 bases and V 3 bases, and 1 base lay outside the gene matches.